This is a list of T cell receptor beta chains from one sample in a study of blood T cell repertoires in COVID-19. The repertoire was sequenced with immunoSEQ multiplex PCR; TCRdb's copy has only in-frame clones and lacks some. The repertoire consists of some 700,000 clones, with 80% to 90% occurring once and the leading ten covering roughly 0.25%. Specimen: peripheral blood. The receptors were gathered from a woman under 30 with acute or convalescent COVID-19. The CDR3 runs from the conserved cysteine through the conserved F or W. The D gene is left open where the match is weak. Clone sizes are given selectively: once, few, many, or a class where the clone is expanded.

clone_size d_call j_call v_call cdr3_aa cdr3_nt
- - TRBJ2-7 TRBV30 CAWSVQGWGDRQYF TGTGCCTGGAGTGTACAGGGGTGGGGGGATCGGCAGTACTTC
once - TRBJ2-2 TRBV11-2 CASSLDLLGGELFF TGTGCCAGCAGCTTAGATCTTTTGGGGGGAGAGCTGTTTTTT
- TRBD1 TRBJ1-6 TRBV11-2 CASSLQGALTYNSPLHF TGTGCCAGCAGCTTACAGGGGGCGCTCACCTATAATTCACCCCTCCACTTT
- TRBD2 TRBJ2-1 TRBV4-3 CASSQEIAGRGAYNEQFF TGCGCCAGCAGCCAAGAAATAGCGGGTCGGGGCGCCTACAATGAGCAGTTCTTC
- TRBD1 TRBJ1-2 TRBV12-3/TRBV12-4 CASSLDRGSGYTF TGTGCCAGCAGCTTGGACAGGGGAAGTGGCTACACCTTC
- TRBD1 TRBJ1-1 TRBV24-1 CATKHNRGQWEAFF TGTGCCACCAAACATAACAGGGGGCAGTGGGAAGCTTTCTTT
- TRBD2 TRBJ2-1 TRBV5-1 CASSLATGTSDFGQFF TGCGCCAGCAGCTTGGCTACCGGGACTAGCGACTTCGGGCAGTTCTTC
- TRBD1 TRBJ1-1 TRBV12-3/TRBV12-4 CASSLQGVTEAFF TGTGCCAGCTCTCTTCAGGGGGTAACTGAAGCTTTCTTT
once - TRBJ2-4 TRBV30 CAWSEELLAKNIQYF TGTGCCTGGAGTGAAGAGCTACTAGCCAAAAACATTCAGTACTTC
- TRBD2 TRBJ2-5 TRBV5-1 CASSPGLAAQETQYF TGCGCCAGCAGCCCCGGACTAGCGGCCCAAGAGACCCAGTACTTC
- TRBD1 TRBJ2-7 TRBV29-1 CSGLRGPYEQYF TGCAGCGGGCTCAGGGGGCCCTACGAGCAGTACTTC
- - TRBJ2-1 TRBV5-4 CASSFHLGLRDEQFF TGTGCCAGCAGCTTTCATCTCGGACTACGGGATGAGCAGTTCTTC
- TRBD1 TRBJ1-6 TRBV28 CASSFRDRNNSPLHF TGTGCCAGCAGTTTCCGGGACAGGAATAATTCACCCCTCCACTTT
- TRBD1 TRBJ2-1 TRBV13 CASSRWTGAHNEQFF TGTGCCAGCAGCAGATGGACAGGGGCCCACAATGAGCAGTTCTTC
- TRBD2 TRBJ2-1 TRBV4-2 CASSQEGAGGINEQFF TGTGCCAGCAGCCAAGAGGGAGCGGGGGGCATCAATGAGCAGTTCTTC
- - TRBJ1-2 TRBV25-1 CASSARTQDRNGYTF TGTGCCAGCAGTGCGCGGACACAGGACCGGAATGGCTACACCTTC